This entry features one TCR beta chain sequence. Its target is not known. V gave up 7 bases and J gave up 5 bases, with 25 bases separating them. Germline lookup yields CDR1 MDHEN and CDR2 SYDVKM. The CDR3 runs 17 residues. The data derive from a study of T cell repertoires in cytomegalovirus infection. Study context: As its CMV epitopes, the study selected recently identified HLA-C-restricted and well-studied HLA-B-restricted targets. Public TCR beta signatures marked donors with CMV infection and the matching HLA.

One entry per CDR3 protein results from TCRdb running MiXCR on the reads. The sample has about half a million distinct CDR3 sequences; about 33% are singletons. Study-level points and caveats: It was HLA-C-restricted CMV-specific TCR beta clonotypes that dominated the response ex vivo. People with CMV and the relevant HLA were identified by cumulative public TCR beta family frequency.

The chain carries TRBV28 and TRBJ2-3; tentatively, D is TRBD1 or TRBD2 (5 bases each). This TCR derives from a human donor in good health (CMV status not recorded). Some clones in this sample may be carry-over from other donors' samples. The specimen comprised cultured PBMCs, sampled from culture after CMV antigen stimulation. The CDR3 reads CASNFGVRDARGDTQYF. The CDR3, as DNA: TGTGCCAGCAACTTCGGTGTCAGGGATGCCCGGGGAGATACGCAGTATTTT.